This TCR beta chain was sequenced during a study of blood T cell repertoires in COVID-19. Study-level information: Specimens from acute and convalescent COVID-19 originated in the United States, Italy and Spain. PBMCs, B-cell-depleted T cells, or T cells were the source of the cDNA or gDNA that made up the material.

This CDR3 region has 14 residues. With 4 bases removed from V and 8 bases from J, the gap between germline ends came to 15 bases. Germline CDR1 is LGHDT and CDR2 is YNNKEL (reference sequence). Original methodology: Estimates of nucleated cell counts were drawn from the amplification of reference gene primers. Clones were sequenced by immunoSEQ multiplex PCR, and TCRdb holds only the in-frame ones, with some missing. D and trimming come from the DNA, and the V and J calls and clone size come from that table. The sample yields fewer than 200,000 clones, 82% seen once. Seattle cases were enrolled at active infection and followed longitudinally.

This receptor was obtained from a woman aged 55-69 years with COVID-19, enrolled during active disease. Material for sequencing was peripheral blood. The chain carries TRBV3-1 (or the pseudogene TRBV3-2) and TRBJ2-1; weak D call: TRBD2 (6 bases). CDR3 in DNA: TGTGCCAGCAGCCTCATGACTAGAACGGATGAGCAGTTCTTC. Translation gives CASSLMTRTDEQFF.